In this sample, the clone carrying this TCR beta chain turned up many times. The junction and the germline gene differ at one end; a read error may be behind it. Unique molecular identifiers were incorporated when the TCRbeta library was constructed. TCRdb ran MiXCR on the PCR reads and lists one entry per CDR3 protein. Of a few hundred thousand distinct CDR3 sequences in the sample, 10% were seen once. These data originate in a study of T-cell reconstitution after alpha-beta-depleted transplantation in children. CDR3 size: 14 residues. Germline values: CDR1 SSHAT, CDR2 FNYEAQ (reference sequence). The chain links TRBV7-7 to TRBJ2-1; D is possibly TRBD2 (5 bases). This receptor was identified in a human donor who donated a stem cell graft to a child with acute lymphoblastic leukemia. Sequenced material: PBMCs from the stem cell graft donor, taken from the stem cell graft. DNA of the CDR3: TGTGCTAGCAGCTTAGCGCCGGACTACAATGAGCAGTTCTTC. This codes for CASSLAPDYNEQFF.